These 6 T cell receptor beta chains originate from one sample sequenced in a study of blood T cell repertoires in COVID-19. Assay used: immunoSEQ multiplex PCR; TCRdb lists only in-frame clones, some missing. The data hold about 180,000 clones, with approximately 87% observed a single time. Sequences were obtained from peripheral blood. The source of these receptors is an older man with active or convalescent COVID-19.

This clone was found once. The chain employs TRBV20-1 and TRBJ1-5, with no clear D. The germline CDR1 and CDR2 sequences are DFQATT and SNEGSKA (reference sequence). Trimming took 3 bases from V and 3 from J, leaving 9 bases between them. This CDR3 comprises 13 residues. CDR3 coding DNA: TGCAGTGCTAGTTTCGGGGTCAATCAGCCCCAGCATTTT. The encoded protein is CSASFGVNQPQHF.

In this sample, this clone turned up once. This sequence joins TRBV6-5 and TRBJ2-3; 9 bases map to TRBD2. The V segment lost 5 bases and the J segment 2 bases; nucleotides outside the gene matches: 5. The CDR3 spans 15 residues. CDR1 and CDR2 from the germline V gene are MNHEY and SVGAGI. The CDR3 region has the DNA TGTGCCAGCAGTCCCCTAGCGGGACCCACAGATACGCAGTATTTT. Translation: CASSPLAGPTDTQYF.

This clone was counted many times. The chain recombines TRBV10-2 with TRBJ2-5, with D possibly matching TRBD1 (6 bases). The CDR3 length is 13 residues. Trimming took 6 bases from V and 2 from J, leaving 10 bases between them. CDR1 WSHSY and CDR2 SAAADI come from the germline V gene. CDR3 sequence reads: CASRRGIQETQYF. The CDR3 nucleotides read TGCGCCAGCAGGAGGGGGATTCAAGAGACCCAGTACTTC.

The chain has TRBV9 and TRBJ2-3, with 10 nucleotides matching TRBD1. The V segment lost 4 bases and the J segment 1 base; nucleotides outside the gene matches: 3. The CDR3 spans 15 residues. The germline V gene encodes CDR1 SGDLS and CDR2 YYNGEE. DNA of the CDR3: TGTGCCAGCAGCTCCGACAGGGGGCGCACAGATACGCAGTATTTT. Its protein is CASSSDRGRTDTQYF.

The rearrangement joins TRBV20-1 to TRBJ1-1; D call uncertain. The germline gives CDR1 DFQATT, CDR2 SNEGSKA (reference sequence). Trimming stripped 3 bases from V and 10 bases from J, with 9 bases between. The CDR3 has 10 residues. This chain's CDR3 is CSASQASAFF. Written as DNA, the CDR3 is TGCAGTGCTAGTCAGGCTTCAGCTTTCTTT.

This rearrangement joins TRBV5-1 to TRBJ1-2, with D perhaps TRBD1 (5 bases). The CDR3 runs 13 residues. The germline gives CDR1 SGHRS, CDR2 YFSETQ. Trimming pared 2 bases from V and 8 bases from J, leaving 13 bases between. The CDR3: CASSFGQGGGYTF. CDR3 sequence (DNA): TGCGCCAGCAGCTTTGGCCAGGGTGGAGGCTACACCTTC.